This T cell receptor (beta chain) was found in a study of shared clonotypes between healthy human individuals (dated by TCRdb to the early 2020s). In the study overall: A couple of women and a few men aged 18 to 49 years were included in the cohort. For each donor, CD4 naive and CD4 memory were each run on three plates, CD8 naive on two plates, and CD8 memory on one plate. Blood TCR repertoires of about 5 healthy adults were deeply sequenced to estimate repertoire size and the extent of clonotype sharing between individuals. To increase sequencing depth and limit assay-specific biases, different laboratories used diverse techniques to prepare libraries and sequence TCR repertoires. Between about 0.8 and 9 billion PBMCs per donor were obtained by leukapheresis.

Results the study describes overall, beyond this receptor: Sampling was restricted to blood, and TCR repertoires in tissues likely differ from the TCR repertoires found in blood. Across a few donors, around 5.4% of naive CD4, more than 3% of naive CD8, about 2.3% of memory CD4, and roughly 0.4% of memory CD8 clonotypes were shared. Because the study included only a small number of donors, the genetic and exposure-history diversity represented was limited. Naive subsets generally had larger estimated clonotype richness than memory subsets did. Incomplete sequencing was indicated by rarefaction of sorted-subset datasets, despite the large sequencing depth. Based on pairwise subsampling, the degree of clonotype sharing among donors was expected to be affected by sequencing depth. Compared with non-shared clonotypes, the clonotypes found in all four sorted-subset donors had higher generation probabilities.

The cysteine opens and the phenylalanine closes a CDR3 of 15 amino acids. This entry keeps only the CDR3 DNA: 45 bases, framed from base 1. CDR1 MNHEY and CDR2 SVGAGI are derived from the germline V gene. Trimming at the junction amounts to 6 bases on V and 6 bases on J, and the germline ends lie 20 bases apart. With respect to this clone: No cognate antigen has been identified for it. Within one base of it there is no much larger clone, and no base qualities were kept.

The donors were healthy, HIV-negative adults who had no recently reported acute infections or vaccinations. All donors were Caucasian adults living in Nashville, Tennessee, USA. Magnetic negative selection was used to enrich CD4+ T cells, after which naive cells were positively selected on CD45RA and the negative fraction became the memory subset. Blood was collected by leukapheresis, and PBMCs were isolated by Ficoll-Histopaque density gradient centrifugation and then cryopreserved in liquid nitrogen vapor phase. Analytical flow cytometry was used to check the purity and quantity of every magnetically sorted T cell population. Each sorted fraction had its genomic DNA isolated and then quantified by UV absorbance on a Nanodrop 2000c. TCR CDR3 regions were amplified from genomic DNA by multiplex PCR using the deep immunoSEQ assay. Extracted genomic DNA from each cell subset was distributed evenly across all wells of several immunoSEQ 96-well plates, and each plate was treated as a replicate. For sorted subsets, roughly 0.2 ug genomic DNA, equal to tens of thousands of T cell genomes, was loaded into each replicate PCR. Purified libraries were quantified with a Qubit 3.0 fluorometer, sized on a Bioanalyzer 2100, and re-quantified with the KAPA Library Quantification kit. Every immunoSEQ 96-well plate was sequenced on a separate single-read 150-cycle Illumina NextSeq 550 flow cell. Concerning the study's data processing: Because the immunoSEQ output held only junctional sequences and lacked quality scores, the filtering could not match the filtering applied to full-length reads. Sequences were annotated with PyIR, a Python wrapper for IgBLAST v1.9, and V/J genes and CDR3 were assigned using IMGT germline references. Any read was removed if the V/J assignment was weak (E-value above 1e-6), the CDR3 was missing, or the read contained stop codons, out-of-frame junctions, or ambiguous translated residues. V3J clonotypes were defined as sequences sharing the same inferred V gene, J gene, and CDR3 amino acid sequence. The percentage overlap between two repertoires was calculated by dividing the number of shared unique clonotypes by the size of the smaller repertoire. Richness of each repertoire was evaluated using RTK rarefaction, the Chao1 estimator, and Recon v2.1 estimates of unobserved clonotypes. Generation probabilities for all TCRbeta clonotypes obtained by the gDNA method from four donors were computed using OLGA. Imported from immuneACCESS, the table was reduced by TCRdb to in-frame sequences with V and J called. These copies leave out some clones; in studies compared against another copy, an unresolved V gene accounts for under half, and the cause of the remainder is not known. V, J and clone size reflect that table, while D and trimming were determined from the DNA. In this sample the table shows millions of clones, about 92% of which occur a single time. The ten largest clones represent around 0.15% of the sample.

The TCR comes from a man aged 18 to 29 in good health. Recombination joined TRBV6-5 with TRBJ1-2; the best D guess is TRBD1, with 6 bases matching. Specimen: naive CD4+ T cells sorted from blood. This sample's cell subset or site label indicates: CD45RA+ positively selected. The CDR3 has the sequence CASRRQAQGVDGYTF. The DNA sequence is given as TGTGCCAGCAGAAGACAGGCCCAAGGGGTGGATGGCTACACCTTC.